Listed below are T cell receptor beta chains from one sample, sequenced in a study of cytomegalovirus exposure and HLA in healthy donors. Profiling relied on immunoSEQ multiplex PCR, and the TCRdb table lists in-frame clones only, not all of them. The data show 100,000 to 150,000 clones, 80% seen once. The sequenced sample was PBMCs. The receptors come from a man aged 35 to 55 in good health and CMV-seronegative. The CDR3 runs from the conserved cysteine through the conserved F or W. A D gene is named only where the DNA matches it firmly. The size entry is marked missing in some rows and otherwise reads once, few, many or a size class.

.,TRBV4-2,TRBD2,TRBJ2-3,TGTGCCAGCAGCCAAGAGACGGGAGGATGGGCAGATACGCAGTATTTT,CASSQETGGWADTQYF
few,TRBV5-1,TRBD2,TRBJ2-1,TGCGCCAGCACGACTAGCGGGATCGACAATGAGCAGTTCTTC,CASTTSGIDNEQFF
.,TRBV4-1,TRBD1,TRBJ1-2,TGCGCCAGCAGCGAAGGGGACAGCCGGGTCTATGGCTACACCTTC,CASSEGDSRVYGYTF
.,TRBV7-9,TRBD2,TRBJ2-7,TGTGCCAGCAGCTTAGCACTAGCGGGGGTGGTGGAGCAGTACTTC,CASSLALAGVVEQYF
.,TRBV5-6,TRBD1,TRBJ2-7,TGTGCCAGCAGCCGCGATCACTTTGGGACAGGTTATTCCTACGAGCAGTACTTC,CASSRDHFGTGYSYEQYF
.,TRBV2,TRBD1,TRBJ1-1,TGTGCCAGCAGTGGTGGACAGGGGAGGACTGAAGCTTTCTTT,CASSGGQGRTEAFF
.,TRBV28,.,TRBJ1-4,TGTGCCAGCACCCAAAACGAGGGAAAACTGTTTTTT,CASTQNEGKLFF
.,TRBV28,TRBD2,TRBJ2-7,TGTGCCAGCACCTCTGTCAGGGCGGGGGGACACGAGCAGTACTTC,CASTSVRAGGHEQYF
.,TRBV28,.,TRBJ1-5,TGTGCCAGCACCCTCTCCCCCAGGGTTGGCAATCAGCCCCAGCATTTT,CASTLSPRVGNQPQHF
.,TRBV28,TRBD2,TRBJ2-2,TGTGCCAGCAGTTTGCGGGTCCTAGCGGGAGTTATCGGGGAGCTGTTTTTT,CASSLRVLAGVIGELFF
once,TRBV25-1,.,TRBJ1-6,TGTGCCAGCAGTGGTACAGGCCTAAGCTCCTATAATTCACCCCTCCACTTT,CASSGTGLSSYNSPLHF
.,TRBV5-1,.,TRBJ1-6,TGCGCCAGCAGCTCAGGCCCGGGAGTAGGGTCACCCCTCCACTTT,CASSSGPGVGSPLHF
.,TRBV6-4,TRBD2,TRBJ2-2,TGTGCCAGCAGTGAAGGACTAGCGGGGACCGGGGAGCTGTTTTTT,CASSEGLAGTGELFF
.,TRBV6-4,.,TRBJ2-3,TGTGCCAGCAGTGACTGGGGGAGCGGGAGCACAGATACGCAGTATTTT,CASSDWGSGSTDTQYF
.,TRBV2,TRBD1,TRBJ2-7,TGTGCCAGCAGTCCCCCTGCCGGGACAGGGGGGTACGAGCAGTACTTC,CASSPPAGTGGYEQYF
.,TRBV10-2,.,TRBJ1-5,TGCGCCAGCAGTGAGGCAGGGAGGGAGCCCCAGCATTTT,CASSEAGREPQHF
few,TRBV14,.,TRBJ2-7,TGTGCCAGCAGCCATACAGGGGAGCAGTACTTC,CASSHTGEQYF
.,TRBV11-2,.,TRBJ2-3,TGTGCCAGCAGCTTAGTTGGCGGAAGCACAGATACGCAGTATTTT,CASSLVGGSTDTQYF
once,TRBV7-9,.,TRBJ2-5,TGTGCCAGCAGCTTACGAGGAGCGGAAGAGACCCAGTACTTC,CASSLRGAEETQYF
.,TRBV29-1,TRBD2,TRBJ2-7,TGCAGCGTTGAAGTCGGGAGGGGATGGGGCGAGCAGTACTTC,CSVEVGRGWGEQYF
.,TRBV28,TRBD1,TRBJ1-5,TGTGCCAGCAGTTTCCCTCCGGGGCAACCGGGACAGGGCAATCAGCCCCAGCATTTT,CASSFPPGQPGQGNQPQHF
.,TRBV10-3,TRBD2,TRBJ2-7,TGTGCCATCAGTGAGACAGCGGGAGCTGTGCAGTACTTC,CAISETAGAVQYF
.,TRBV2,TRBD1,TRBJ1-2,TGTGCCAGCATTTCCGGGACAGGGGTTGGCTACACCTTC,CASISGTGVGYTF
.,TRBV5-4,TRBD1,TRBJ1-4,TGTGCCAGCAGCTTGGGGACAGGGGATGAAAAACTGTTTTTT,CASSLGTGDEKLFF
.,TRBV2,.,TRBJ1-2,TGTGCCAGCAGGTTCTACAGGGAGGGTGGCTACACCTTC,CASRFYREGGYTF
.,TRBV5-1,.,TRBJ1-1,TGCGCCAGCAGCTCTCGTTCGACAACAAACACTGAAGCTTTCTTT,CASSSRSTTNTEAFF
.,TRBV27,TRBD1,TRBJ2-2,TGTGCCAGCAGTGACAGGGATCACGGGGAGCTGTTTTTT,CASSDRDHGELFF
.,TRBV2,TRBD1,TRBJ2-3,TGTGCCAGCAGCCTGGGACAGGGGGGAGCAGATACGCAGTATTTT,CASSLGQGGADTQYF
few,TRBV7-6,.,TRBJ1-1,TGTGCCAGCAGCCCAGGGGCGGGGGGCACTGAAGCTTTCTTT,CASSPGAGGTEAFF
.,TRBV5-1,TRBD2,TRBJ2-2,TGCGCCAGCAGCTTCGCTAGCGGGGGGGCCGGGTACACCGGGGAGCTGTTTTTT,CASSFASGGAGYTGELFF
.,TRBV28,.,TRBJ1-1,TGTGCCAGCAGTTTAAAAGGGGCTAATCCTTTCTTT,CASSLKGANPFF
.,TRBV10-3,.,TRBJ2-3,TGTGCCATCAGTGGCTATCCTAAGACAGGGCAGTATTTT,CAISGYPKTGQYF
.,TRBV14,TRBD1,TRBJ1-1,TGTGCCAGCAGCCAAGGGACAGGTATCACTGAAGCTTTCTTT,CASSQGTGITEAFF
.,TRBV7-9,.,TRBJ1-2,TGTGCCAGCAGCCCACAGGAGGGTGGCTACACCTTC,CASSPQEGGYTF
.,TRBV28,TRBD2,TRBJ2-5,TGTGCCAGCAGTTTTTTTAGCGGGGGACAAGAGACCCAGTACTTC,CASSFFSGGQETQYF
few,TRBV5-1,TRBD2,TRBJ2-7,TGCGCCAGCAGCTGGGCCGGGACTAGCTACGAGCAGTACTTC,CASSWAGTSYEQYF
.,TRBV5-4,.,TRBJ2-3,TGTGCCAGCAGACGACCAGGGTCAGATACGCAGTATTTT,CASRRPGSDTQYF
.,TRBV16,.,TRBJ1-3,TGTGCCAGCAGCCAATCGCGGGGTGGAAACACCATATATTTT,CASSQSRGGNTIYF
.,TRBV6-1,TRBD2,TRBJ2-5,TGTGCCAGCAGTCCCCCGGGACTAGGAATGAAGACCCAGTACTTC,CASSPPGLGMKTQYF
.,TRBV29-1,TRBD1,TRBJ1-1,TGCAGCGTTGCCCGGACAGGGAACACTGAAGCTTTCTTT,CSVARTGNTEAFF
few,TRBV2,.,TRBJ1-2,TGTGCCAGCAGTGAAGCCGAGGGAAACTATGGCTACACCTTC,CASSEAEGNYGYTF
once,TRBV5-4,TRBD1,TRBJ1-2,TGTGCCAGCAGCTTCGGACAGGGCTATGGCTACACCTTC,CASSFGQGYGYTF
.,TRBV10-3,TRBD1,TRBJ1-1,TGTGCCATCAGGGACAGGGAGAACACTGAAGCTTTCTTT,CAIRDRENTEAFF
.,TRBV14,.,TRBJ1-3,TGTGCCAGCAGCCAAGAAGGAGTCCTCTCTGGAAACACCATATATTTT,CASSQEGVLSGNTIYF
.,TRBV7-9,.,TRBJ2-3,TGTGCCAGCAGCTTAACGGGGGATACGCAGTATTTT,CASSLTGDTQYF
.,TRBV5-1,TRBD1,TRBJ1-2,TGCGCCAGCAGCCCGGGACAGTCAACGGAACCTAACTATGGCTACACCTTC,CASSPGQSTEPNYGYTF
.,TRBV7-2,TRBD2,TRBJ2-7,TGTGCCAGCAGCTTTTTTGGGGTCGGAGCGGGGGACCACGGGCAGTACTTC,CASSFFGVGAGDHGQYF
.,TRBV7-9,TRBD2,TRBJ2-7,TGTGCCAGCAGCTCCCCTAGCGGGAGAACCCACGAGCAGTACTTC,CASSSPSGRTHEQYF
.,TRBV19,TRBD1,TRBJ1-1,TGTGCCAGTAGTTCGACAGGGTTAGACACTGAAGCTTTCTTT,CASSSTGLDTEAFF
.,TRBV28,.,TRBJ1-5,TGTGCCAGCAGTTCCGATCAGCCCCAGCATTTT,CASSSDQPQHF
.,TRBV2,.,TRBJ2-7,TGTGCCAGCTCAGGGTCCTACGAGCAGTACTTC,CASSGSYEQYF
.,TRBV6-1,.,TRBJ2-1,TGTGCCAGCAGGACAGGCAGCAATGAGCAGTTCTTC,CASRTGSNEQFF
.,TRBV6-1,TRBD1,TRBJ1-4,TGTGCCAGCAACCCGGGACAGGCGTATGAAAAACTGTTTTTT,CASNPGQAYEKLFF
.,TRBV6-1,TRBD2,TRBJ2-3,TGTGCCAGCCCGCTAGCGGGGGGATCCACAGATACGCAGTATTTT,CASPLAGGSTDTQYF